Presented here are 11 T cell receptor beta chains from one specimen sequenced in a study of CD8+ T cells in alopecia areata. Treatment indicated: oral pan-JAK inhibitor, 5-10 mg twice daily. cDNA serving as the sequencing template came from extracted, reverse transcribed RNA. The repertoire was sequenced with immunoSEQ multiplex PCR; TCRdb's copy has only in-frame clones and lacks some. The top ten clones hold roughly 17% of a sample with about 94,000 clones, about two thirds of them seen once. This sample comprised CD8+ T cells sorted from blood, obtained around week 46, from a patient treated with tofacitinib. These receptors were obtained from a human donor with alopecia areata.

The chain links TRBV6-6 to TRBJ2-7; D remains unclear. The CDR3 has 12 amino acids. Germline V gene data show CDR1 as MNHNY and CDR2 as SVGAGI (reference sequence). V lost 2 bases and J lost 3, with 5 bases in between. The CDR3 bases are TGTGCCAGCAGTTACCCAGACTACGAGCAGTACTTC. As protein: CASSYPDYEQYF.

The chain is built from TRBV15 and TRBJ1-1, with no clear D. V lost 1 base and J lost 3, with 6 bases in between. The CDR3 has 13 amino acids. CDR1 LNHNV and CDR2 YYDKDF come from the germline V gene (reference sequence). DNA of the CDR3: TGTGCCACCAGCAGAGTATTTGACACTGAAGCTTTCTTT. Its translation: CATSRVFDTEAFF.

V usage is TRBV30 and J usage is TRBJ2-7; 8 bases align to TRBD1. The CDR3 is 15 amino acids. Germline V CDR1 and CDR2: GTSNPN, SVGIG (reference sequence). Trimming at V came to 0 bases and at J to 2 bases, leaving 6 bases not matched to a gene. In nucleotides, the CDR3 is TGTGCCTGGAGTGTTGGTGCAGGGGGCGCCTACGAGCAGTACTTC. It is translated as CAWSVGAGGAYEQYF. The full variable domain, rest sourced from reference TRBV30 and TRBJ2-7, is SQTIHQWPATLVQPVGSPLSLECTVEGTSNPNLYWYRQAAGRGLQLLFYSVGIGQISSEVPQNLSASRPQDRQFILSSKKLLLSDSGFYLCAWSVGAGGAYEQYFGPGTRLTVT.

This chain links TRBV29-1 with TRBJ2-7; D tentatively fits TRBD1 or TRBD2 (5 bases each). V dropped 1 base and J dropped 2 bases, with 15 bases sitting between them. This CDR3 comprises 15 residues. Germline CDR1 is SQVTM and CDR2 is ANQGSEA. DNA for the CDR3: TGCAGCGTTGAAGTACGGGGCAGGGAAACCTACGAGCAGTACTTC. Translating gives CSVEVRGRETYEQYF.

V usage is TRBV7-9 and J usage is TRBJ1-1; D unclear. The CDR3 loop spans 14 amino acids. Trimming stripped 5 bases from V and 3 bases from J, with 13 bases between. Germline CDR1 is SEHNR and CDR2 is FQNEAQ (reference sequence). This chain's CDR3 is CASSLFSADTEAFF. The CDR3 DNA is TGTGCCAGCAGCCTATTCTCGGCCGACACTGAAGCTTTCTTT.

This clone is medium-sized by share. V and J are TRBV2 and TRBJ1-5; 8 bases map to TRBD1. Germline trimming cut 0 bases from V and 0 bases from J; bases unmatched to any gene: 7. The CDR3 runs 18 residues. Germline values: CDR1 SNHLY, CDR2 FYNNEI. DNA for the CDR3: TGTGCCAGCAGTGAAGCGTTGGGGACAGGTTATAGCAATCAGCCCCAGCATTTT. Translation: CASSEALGTGYSNQPQHF.

This clone was observed a single time. The chain combines TRBV7-7 with TRBJ2-1; perhaps TRBD2 as D (5 bases). The CDR3 consists of 13 residues. V lost 1 base, J lost 7 bases, and 8 bases lay in between. The germline CDR1 and CDR2 sequences are SSHAT and FNYEAQ (reference sequence). The chain's CDR3 is CASSLESGNEQFF. The DNA for the CDR3 is TGTGCCAGCAGCTTAGAGTCGGGGAATGAGCAGTTCTTC.

The chain couples TRBV5-6 to TRBJ2-5; tentative D call: TRBD1 (5 bases). V lost 2 bases to trimming and J lost 5 bases, with 10 bases between them. The length of the CDR3 is 13 residues. Looked up from germline, CDR1 is SGHDT and CDR2 is YYEEEE. CDR3 residues: CASSLGSGETQYF. The DNA of the CDR3 is TGTGCCAGCAGCTTAGGATCAGGGGAGACCCAGTACTTC.

V gene TRBV29-1 combines with J gene TRBJ2-7; weak D call: TRBD1 (6 bases). The V and J ends lost 1 base and 3 bases respectively, with 16 bases between them. The CDR3 is 15 amino acids. Germline CDR1 is SQVTM and CDR2 is ANQGSEA. The CDR3 bases are TGCAGCGTTGAAGCCCCCGGGACACTTGACTACGAGCAGTACTTC. Amino acids: CSVEAPGTLDYEQYF.

The chain recombines TRBV29-1 with TRBJ1-2; D remains ambiguous. There are 11 residues in the CDR3. The V end lost 4 bases, the J end lost 8 bases, and 11 bases lay between the germline ends. Germline V gives CDR1 SQVTM, CDR2 ANQGSEA. The CDR3 loop reads CSVATTVGYTF. Written as DNA, the CDR3 is TGCAGCGTTGCCACCACGGTGGGCTACACCTTC.

This clone is a singleton in its sample. The chain carries TRBV6-5 and TRBJ1-2; D unresolved. Germline V gene data show CDR1 as MNHEY and CDR2 as SVGAGI. V lost 4 bases and J lost 6, with 21 bases in between. This CDR3 contains 16 residues. The CDR3 DNA reads TGTGCCAGCAGTTTTTCCGTTGGGGTGAGGGAACATGGCTACACCTTC. It yields the protein CASSFSVGVREHGYTF.